This passage covers 25 T cell receptor beta chains from one sample sequenced in a study of blood T cell repertoires in COVID-19. Libraries were prepared by immunoSEQ multiplex PCR; TCRdb keeps only in-frame clonotypes and omits some of them. This sample has around 230,000 clones, with around 86% found just once. Sequenced input: peripheral blood. The receptors derive from a man in his fifties or sixties with COVID-19, enrolled during active disease.

The chain combines TRBV5-1 with TRBJ2-2, with 9 bases matching TRBD1. The CDR3 loop spans 15 amino acids. Germline V gene lookup returns CDR1 SGHRS and CDR2 YFSETQ. The V gene end was trimmed by 5 bases and the J gene end by 2 bases; junction bases not matched to a gene: 4. CDR3 DNA: TGCGCCAGCAGTATGGGACAGGGTAACACCGGGGAGCTGTTTTTT. Amino acid sequence: CASSMGQGNTGELFF.

CDR3 in amino acids: CASSQDTGGTEAFF. CDR3 bases: TGCGCCAGCAGCCAAGATACGGGGGGCACTGAAGCTTTCTTT. The genes are TRBV4-3 and TRBJ1-1; a possible D gene is TRBD1 (5 bases). This CDR3 contains 14 residues. V was shortened by 0 bases and J by 4 bases, with 9 bases between the two germline ends. CDR1 and CDR2 from the germline V gene are LGHNA and YSLEER.

The chain combines TRBV6-5 with TRBJ2-7; no definite D call. Germline V gene lookup returns CDR1 MNHEY and CDR2 SVGAGI. The CDR3 contains 13 residues. V was pared by 2 bases and J by 4 bases, with 9 bases between. The CDR3 nucleotides read TGTGCCAGCAGTTACGGGCCAGGATACGAGCAGTACTTC. The encoded protein is CASSYGPGYEQYF.

CDR3 region: CASSPSRPSGGNQPQHF. As DNA, the CDR3 is TGTGCCAGCAGTCCTTCCAGACCTTCAGGGGGAAATCAGCCCCAGCATTTT. The gene calls are TRBV3-1 (or the pseudogene TRBV3-2) and TRBJ1-5; 7 nucleotides agree with TRBD1. V lost 6 bases, J lost 4 bases, and 15 bases stayed unmatched. The CDR3 length is 17 residues. Germline V CDR1 and CDR2: LGHDT, YNNKEL (reference sequence).

The chain is built from TRBV6-2 or TRBV6-3 and TRBJ2-7; TRBD1 matches at 9 bases. Germline V gives CDR1 MNHEY, CDR2 SVGEGT. J gave up 5 bases and V 4 bases, and 12 bases lay outside the gene matches. This CDR3 is 16 amino acids long. Here the CDR3 reads CASSSHAGTGSNEQYF. The CDR3 DNA reads as TGTGCCAGCAGTTCCCATGCCGGGACAGGGAGCAACGAGCAGTACTTC.

V is TRBV6-5 and J is TRBJ2-6; 7 nucleotides match TRBD1. CDR1 is MNHEY and CDR2 is SVGAGI in the germline V gene. Trimming took 1 base from V and 2 from J; bases not matched to a gene: 2. The CDR3 sequence is 16 residues long. The CDR3 sequence is CASSYFRGTGANVLTF. The CDR3 nucleotides are TGTGCCAGCAGTTACTTCAGGGGGACTGGGGCCAACGTCCTGACTTTC.

The genes are TRBV6-5 and TRBJ2-1; 10 bases align to TRBD1. CDR1 MNHEY and CDR2 SVGAGI come from the germline V gene. The CDR3 consists of 15 residues. V was pared by 6 bases and J by 4 bases, with 6 bases of the junction left unmatched. The CDR3 loop reads CASSYRDRGYNEQFF. CDR3 coding DNA: TGTGCCAGCAGCTACCGGGACAGGGGATACAATGAGCAGTTCTTC.

This sequence joins TRBV30 and TRBJ2-1, with 10 bases lining up with TRBD2. CDR3 size: 16 residues. The J segment lost 4 bases and the V segment lost 1 base, leaving 7 bases of the junction unmatched. Germline V gives CDR1 GTSNPN, CDR2 SVGIG (reference sequence). For the CDR3, the DNA is TGTGCCTGGAGTGAGTTAGGACTAGCGGAATACAATGAGCAGTTCTTC. Protein product: CAWSELGLAEYNEQFF.

This rearrangement joins TRBV27 to TRBJ1-1; 9 positions match TRBD1. Germline V gene sequence: CDR1 MNHEY, CDR2 SMNVEV (reference sequence). The J segment lost 1 base and the V segment lost 5 bases, leaving 8 bases of the junction unmatched. The CDR3 loop spans 16 amino acids. CDR3 sequence reads: CASSPGTGRKNTEAFF. CDR3 nucleotides: TGTGCCAGCAGTCCCGGGACAGGGCGCAAGAACACTGAAGCTTTCTTT.

The CDR3 is CAWSKPGDYSYNEQFF. The CDR3 nucleotides read TGTGCCTGGAGTAAACCGGGGGATTACTCCTACAATGAGCAGTTCTTC. The rearrangement uses TRBV30 and TRBJ2-1; tentatively, D is TRBD2 (6 bases). Germline V gives CDR1 GTSNPN, CDR2 SVGIG (reference sequence). This CDR3 is built from 16 residues. The V end lost 2 bases, the J end lost 0 bases, and 14 bases lay between the germline ends.

This chain joins TRBV5-4 and TRBJ2-3; 9 nucleotides agree with TRBD2. Unmatched junction bases numbered 7, after V lost 4 bases and J lost 4 bases. The CDR3 is made up of 15 amino acids. Germline V gene data show CDR1 as SGHNT and CDR2 as YYREEE (reference sequence). For the CDR3, the DNA is TGTGCCAGCAGCCTTAGCGGGGGTCGGTCAGATACGCAGTATTTT. Its translation: CASSLSGGRSDTQYF.

The chain combines TRBV24-1 with TRBJ1-5; TRBD1 matches at 9 bases. From germline, CDR1 is KGHDR and CDR2 SFDVKD. After removal of 7 bases from V and 6 bases from J, the junction contained 6 bases not matched to a gene. The CDR3 has 14 amino acids. The CDR3 reads CATSLQGAGQPQHF. For the CDR3, the DNA is TGTGCCACCAGCTTACAGGGGGCGGGTCAGCCCCAGCATTTT.

The chain recombines TRBV6-8 with TRBJ2-4; 7 bases line up with TRBD2. The V gene end was trimmed by 5 bases and the J gene end by 2 bases; junction bases not matched to a gene: 6. The CDR3 runs to 15 residues. The germline gives CDR1 MNHGY, CDR2 SAAAGT. In DNA, the CDR3 is TGTGCCAGCAGTCCGGGGGGAGTCACCAAAAACATTCAGTACTTC. Its protein product is CASSPGGVTKNIQYF.

This clone was seen only once. The J gene is TRBJ2-1, the V gene TRBV12-3 or TRBV12-4, with D unclear. V was trimmed by 3 bases and J by 9 bases, leaving 9 bases between them. The CDR3 spans 12 residues. The CDR3 coding sequence is TGTGCCAGCAGTTTCAGCTCTAGTGAGCAGTTCTTC. This codes for CASSFSSSEQFF.

The rearrangement links TRBV7-2 to TRBJ2-3; TRBD2 agrees at 9 bases. Looked up from germline, CDR1 is SGHTA and CDR2 is FQGNSA. This CDR3 region has 15 residues. J gave up 4 bases and V 1 base, and 3 bases lay outside the gene matches. Here the CDR3 reads CASSLVAGGSDTQYF. CDR3 DNA sequence: TGTGCCAGCAGCTTAGTTGCGGGGGGGTCAGATACGCAGTATTTT. The whole variable domain, remainder taken from reference TRBV7-2 and TRBJ2-3, is GAGVSQSPSNKVTEKGKDVELRCDPISGHTALYWYRQSLGQGLEFLIYFQGNSAPDKSGLPSDRFSAERTGGSVSTLTIQRTQQEDSAVYLCASSLVAGGSDTQYFGPGTRLTVL.

This clone was found a few times. The CDR3 is CASSLTTTGVAYEQYF. In DNA, the CDR3 is TGTGCCAGCAGCTTGACTACGACGGGAGTAGCCTACGAGCAGTACTTC. V usage is TRBV11-2 and J usage is TRBJ2-7, with TRBD2 as a possible D gene (6 bases). The V and J ends lost 3 bases and 2 bases respectively, with 17 bases between them. Germline loops: CDR1 SGHAT, CDR2 FQNNGV. The CDR3 extends over 16 amino acids.

The chain recombines TRBV30 with TRBJ1-3, with D possibly being TRBD1 (6 bases). With 3 bases removed from V and 1 base from J, the gap between germline ends came to 7 bases. From germline, CDR1 is GTSNPN and CDR2 SVGIG (reference sequence). This CDR3 contains 13 residues. In DNA form, the CDR3 reads TGTGCCTGGAGCGGACAGTCTGGAAACACCATATATTTT. Its protein product is CAWSGQSGNTIYF.

V is TRBV29-1 and J is TRBJ1-5; possible D gene TRBD1, 5 bases. With 6 bases removed from V and 3 bases from J, the gap between germline ends came to 12 bases. Germline CDR1 SQVTM, CDR2 ANQGSEA. The CDR3 spans 13 residues. DNA for the CDR3: TGCAGCGTCGCTCAGGGCCCCAATCAGCCCCAGCATTTT. Amino acid sequence: CSVAQGPNQPQHF.

V and J are TRBV4-2 and TRBJ2-1, with D perhaps matching TRBD2 (5 bases). Germline loops: CDR1 LGHNA, CDR2 YNFKEQ. This CDR3 has 15 residues. V was pared by 1 base and J by 8 bases, with 15 bases between. The DNA of the CDR3 is TGTGCCAGCAGCCAAGGCAGTAGCACGGAGGATGAGCAGTTCTTC. Its translation is CASSQGSSTEDEQFF.

This chain uses TRBV27 with TRBJ1-5; unclear D gene. The germline V gene encodes CDR1 MNHEY and CDR2 SMNVEV (reference sequence). The CDR3 extends over 16 amino acids. V was shortened by 5 bases and J by 1 base, with 15 bases between the two germline ends. The CDR3 DNA is TGTGCCAGCAGTCCCCTGGCGGTTGGGAGCAATCAGCCCCAGCATTTT. This translates into CASSPLAVGSNQPQHF.

This chain uses TRBV12-3 or TRBV12-4 with TRBJ2-1, with a tentative D call TRBD2 (6 bases). The CDR3 contains 13 residues. Between the trimmed V and J ends, which lost 5 bases and 10 bases, there was a span of 15 bases. The CDR3 reads CASSLLGSGEQFF. In nucleotides, the CDR3 is TGTGCCAGCAGTCTGCTGGGTAGCGGAGAGCAGTTCTTC.

The sample holds one count of this clone. Written as DNA, the CDR3 is TGTGCCAGCAGTGATCTGCGTGGGAGGCCCCAAGAGACCCAGTACTTC. Amino acid sequence: CASSDLRGRPQETQYF. The chain employs TRBV2 and TRBJ2-5; TRBD2 is a possible D gene (6 bases). Germline-derived CDR1 and CDR2 are SNHLY and FYNNEI. This CDR3 is built from 16 residues. V was shortened by 3 bases and J by 1 base, with 15 bases between the two germline ends.

The chain links TRBV6-6 to TRBJ1-1, with D possibly TRBD1 on 6 matching bases. V was clipped by 7 bases and J by 0 bases, with 15 bases between them. CDR1 and CDR2 (germline): MNHNY, SVGAGI (reference sequence). This CDR3 contains 15 residues. In DNA form, the CDR3 reads TGTGCCAGCATCAAATGGGCAGGGGTGAACACTGAAGCTTTCTTT. Its protein is CASIKWAGVNTEAFF.

This chain links TRBV15 with TRBJ2-3, with 11 bases that match TRBD2. V gave up 6 bases and J gave up 7 bases; unmatched junction bases: 9. The CDR3 is 15 amino acids. The germline V gene has CDR1 LNHNV and CDR2 YYDKDF (reference sequence). The CDR3 loop reads CATRQLAGAVNTQYF. The CDR3 DNA reads TGTGCCACCAGACAACTAGCGGGGGCCGTCAATACGCAGTATTTT.

This clone was observed once. The V and J genes are TRBV9 and TRBJ2-1, with a tentative D call TRBD1 (5 bases). Germline V lookup: CDR1 SGDLS, CDR2 YYNGEE. The CDR3 sequence is 13 residues long. Trimming stripped 2 bases from V and 5 bases from J, with 8 bases between. The CDR3 nucleotides are TGTGCCAGCAGCGTTGTGGGGCACAATGAGCAGTTCTTC. This gives the protein CASSVVGHNEQFF.